Listed below are T cell receptor beta chains from one sample, sequenced in a study of cytomegalovirus exposure and HLA in healthy donors. Sequencing was performed with immunoSEQ multiplex PCR; in TCRdb, only in-frame clones are kept and a portion is missing. Here the sample spans over 110,000 clones, about three quarters being singletons. Sequencing was done on a sample of PBMCs. The origin of the receptors is a male donor in good health and CMV-seropositive. Each CDR3 is given with its conserved first and last residue. A D gene is named only where the DNA matches it firmly. Size is omitted from some rows. Given values are once, few, many or a class for expanded clones.

D,J,V,length,size,CDR3,DNA
.,TRBJ2-7,TRBV28,16,.,CASSFGLAASPYEQYF,TGTGCCAGCAGTTTTGGGTTAGCCGCCTCTCCCTACGAGCAGTACTTC
.,TRBJ2-7,TRBV9,14,once,CASSVGIRADEQYF,TGTGCCAGCAGCGTAGGCATCAGGGCCGACGAGCAGTACTTC
.,TRBJ2-2,TRBV27,14,.,CASRTRGNTGELFF,TGTGCCAGCAGAACGCGGGGGAACACCGGGGAGCTGTTTTTT
.,TRBJ2-1,TRBV28,16,.,CASRETTGTSYNEQFF,TGTGCCAGCCGGGAGACTACCGGGACTTCTTACAATGAGCAGTTCTTC
.,TRBJ1-5,TRBV19,16,.,CASSIKAGWGNQPQHF,TGTGCCAGTAGTATAAAGGCAGGGTGGGGTAATCAGCCCCAGCATTTT
TRBD2,TRBJ2-3,TRBV5-4,17,.,CASSPKTSGVSTDTQYF,TGTGCCAGCAGCCCGAAGACTAGCGGGGTTAGCACAGATACGCAGTATTTT
TRBD2,TRBJ2-7,TRBV28,15,.,CASSLRTSGSYEQYF,TGTGCCAGCAGTTTAAGGACTAGCGGGAGTTACGAGCAGTACTTC
TRBD1,TRBJ1-1,TRBV19,14,.,CASSRDRENAEAFF,TGTGCCAGTAGTAGGGACAGGGAGAACGCTGAAGCTTTCTTT
TRBD1,TRBJ1-2,TRBV7-3,15,.,CASSLTGGAGSGYTF,TGTGCCAGCAGCTTAACAGGGGGCGCTGGCTCCGGCTACACCTTC
TRBD1,TRBJ2-7,TRBV7-9,18,.,CASSPRPGWDSNSYEQYF,TGTGCCAGCAGCCCTAGGCCTGGTTGGGACAGTAACTCCTACGAGCAGTACTTC
.,TRBJ2-7,TRBV23-1,15,.,CASSHHRASFYEQYF,TGCGCCAGCAGTCATCACAGGGCCTCCTTCTACGAGCAGTACTTC
TRBD1,TRBJ2-6,TRBV27,16,.,CASSFDRGPGANVLTF,TGTGCCAGCAGTTTTGACAGGGGACCTGGGGCCAACGTCCTGACTTTC
.,TRBJ1-4,TRBV19,14,.,CASSPLRTNEKLFF,TGTGCCAGTAGCCCGCTGCGAACTAATGAAAAACTGTTTTTT
.,TRBJ1-1,TRBV2,13,.,CASSLGGITEAFF,TGTGCCAGCAGCCTAGGGGGAATCACTGAAGCTTTCTTT
TRBD1,TRBJ1-5,TRBV10-3,15,.,CAAWAGTGDNQPQHF,TGTGCCGCCTGGGCCGGGACAGGGGACAATCAGCCCCAGCATTTT
TRBD2,TRBJ2-7,TRBV9,16,.,CASSVGLAGGPGEQYF,TGTGCCAGCAGCGTCGGACTAGCGGGAGGGCCAGGCGAGCAGTACTTC
TRBD1,TRBJ2-4,TRBV13,16,.,CASSPTGEIAKNIQYF,TGTGCCAGCAGCCCCACAGGGGAAATAGCCAAAAACATTCAGTACTTC
.,TRBJ2-4,TRBV25-1,16,.,CASSGEQGLAKNIQYF,TGTGCCAGCAGTGGGGAGCAGGGGCTAGCCAAAAACATTCAGTACTTC
TRBD2,TRBJ2-7,TRBV7-9,13,.,CASGRERNYEQYF,TGTGCCAGCGGGAGGGAGAGGAACTACGAGCAGTACTTC
.,TRBJ2-1,TRBV10-1,16,.,CASSETTGKSRNEQFF,TGCGCCAGCAGTGAGACCACAGGGAAATCTAGGAATGAGCAGTTCTTC
.,TRBJ1-1,TRBV29-1,10,.,CSLGAPEAFF,TGCAGCCTTGGGGCCCCTGAAGCTTTCTTT
TRBD1,TRBJ1-4,TRBV7-9,15,.,CASSPTTGGLEKLFF,TGTGCCAGCAGCCCCACGACAGGGGGTCTAGAAAAACTGTTTTTT
.,TRBJ2-4,TRBV5-8,15,once,CASSYQTLAKNIQYF,TGTGCCAGCAGCTACCAGACTTTAGCCAAAAACATTCAGTACTTC
TRBD1,TRBJ1-1,TRBV4-1,15,few,CASSQKGAGVTEAFF,TGCGCCAGCAGCCAAAAGGGGGCTGGGGTCACTGAAGCTTTCTTT
.,TRBJ2-1,TRBV9,14,.,CASSVAQEYNEQFF,TGTGCCAGCAGCGTAGCACAGGAGTACAATGAGCAGTTCTTC
TRBD2,TRBJ2-3,TRBV7-9,17,.,CASSFPVTSRAPDTQYF,TGTGCCAGCAGCTTCCCTGTGACTAGCCGGGCGCCAGATACGCAGTATTTT
TRBD2,TRBJ2-4,TRBV18,17,.,CASSPRTSGLAKNIQYF,TGTGCCAGCTCACCCCGGACTAGCGGGTTAGCCAAAAACATTCAGTACTTC
TRBD2,TRBJ2-3,TRBV4-3,18,.,CASSQDSSGRAWGDTQYF,TGCGCCAGCAGCCAAGATTCTTCCGGGAGGGCCTGGGGAGATACGCAGTATTTT
TRBD1,TRBJ1-2,TRBV28,13,.,CASSPGTGGGYTF,TGTGCCAGCAGCCCGGGGACAGGGGGTGGCTACACCTTC
.,TRBJ2-7,TRBV21-1,15,.,CASSKSGTGYREQYF,TGTGCCAGCAGCAAAAGTGGGACAGGGTATAGGGAGCAGTACTTC
.,TRBJ1-5,TRBV6-5,15,few,CASSHGVQGNQPQHF,TGTGCCAGCAGCCACGGGGTACAAGGCAATCAGCCCCAGCATTTT
TRBD1,TRBJ2-7,TRBV27,14,once,CASSAGTGTYEQYF,TGTGCCAGCAGTGCCGGGACAGGGACATACGAGCAGTACTTC
TRBD2,TRBJ2-7,TRBV27,18,.,CASSLRGSAGGPSYEQYF,TGTGCCAGCAGTTTACGAGGTTCCGCGGGAGGCCCATCCTACGAGCAGTACTTC
TRBD2,TRBJ2-1,TRBV13,17,.,CASSLFLAAFGYNEQFF,TGTGCCAGCAGCTTATTTCTAGCGGCTTTTGGCTACAATGAGCAGTTCTTC
TRBD2,TRBJ2-1,TRBV5-5,18,.,CASSTKGLAGGSYNEQFF,TGTGCCAGCAGCACGAAGGGACTAGCGGGAGGGTCCTACAATGAGCAGTTCTTC
TRBD1,TRBJ1-2,TRBV7-2,14,few,CASSLLTGGDGYTF,TGTGCCAGCAGCCTCTTGACAGGGGGCGATGGCTACACCTTC
.,TRBJ1-1,TRBV19,12,once,CASNGRNTEAFF,TGTGCCAGTAACGGTAGAAACACTGAAGCTTTCTTT
.,TRBJ2-1,TRBV7-6,16,.,CASSLVPQGNVNEQFF,TGTGCCAGCAGCTTAGTACCGCAGGGGAATGTGAATGAGCAGTTCTTC
.,TRBJ1-4,TRBV5-6,15,.,CASSLGDRSNEKLFF,TGTGCCAGCAGCTTGGGAGACAGATCTAATGAAAAACTGTTTTTT
TRBD2,TRBJ2-3,TRBV7-3,14,.,CASNSGGATDTQYF,TGTGCCAGCAATAGCGGGGGGGCCACAGATACGCAGTATTTT
TRBD2,TRBJ2-7,TRBV19,16,once,CASSSGLRGAWYEQYF,TGTGCCAGTAGTTCCGGTTTGCGGGGGGCGTGGTACGAGCAGTACTTC
TRBD2,TRBJ2-1,TRBV28,17,.,CASSLWGTSGRPNEQFF,TGTGCCAGCAGTTTATGGGGGACTAGCGGCCGACCCAATGAGCAGTTCTTC
.,TRBJ1-5,TRBV27,13,.,CASSLGPNQPQHF,TGTGCCAGCAGTTTAGGCCCAAATCAGCCCCAGCATTTT
.,TRBJ2-1,TRBV7-2,14,.,CASSLGPEYNEQFF,TGTGCCAGCAGCTTAGGTCCGGAGTACAATGAGCAGTTCTTC
TRBD2,TRBJ2-1,TRBV9,16,.,CASSVGFSGRYNEQFF,TGTGCCAGCAGCGTAGGTTTTAGCGGGCGATACAATGAGCAGTTCTTC
TRBD1,TRBJ1-2,TRBV10-1,14,.,CASRRAGGGYGYTF,TGCGCCAGCAGGAGGGCAGGGGGAGGCTATGGCTACACCTTC
TRBD1,TRBJ1-2,TRBV7-9,16,.,CASSLPARDRLYGYTF,TGTGCCAGCAGCTTGCCCGCGAGGGACAGGCTTTATGGCTACACCTTC
TRBD1,TRBJ2-3,TRBV9,13,.,CASSRTQGAAQYF,TGTGCCAGCAGCCGAACGCAGGGGGCTGCGCAGTATTTT
TRBD1,TRBJ2-1,TRBV5-6,15,.,CASSLDWDRVNEQFF,TGTGCCAGCAGCTTGGACTGGGACAGGGTGAATGAGCAGTTCTTC
TRBD1,TRBJ1-4,TRBV5-1,14,.,CASSLAGGGEKLFF,TGCGCCAGCAGCTTGGCAGGGGGCGGTGAAAAACTGTTTTTT
.,TRBJ2-7,TRBV7-9,19,.,CSSSYGGEGGGRYGYEQYF,TGTTCCAGCAGCTACGGAGGGGAAGGGGGGGGGCGATATGGATACGAGCAGTACTTC
TRBD1,TRBJ2-1,TRBV29-1,13,.,CSGGTGDNNEQFF,TGCAGCGGAGGGACAGGAGATAACAATGAGCAGTTCTTC
.,TRBJ2-7,TRBV5-6,14,.,CASSLGQPRDEQYF,TGTGCCAGCAGCTTGGGCCAACCCCGGGACGAGCAGTACTTC
TRBD1,TRBJ2-1,TRBV15,16,.,CATSRDLRTGDNEQFF,TGTGCCACCAGCAGAGATTTGCGGACAGGCGACAATGAGCAGTTCTTC
TRBD1,TRBJ2-7,TRBV7-9,16,.,CSSSLGGDRGLHEQYF,TGTTCCAGCAGCTTAGGGGGGGACAGGGGATTACACGAGCAGTACTTC
.,TRBJ2-3,TRBV13,15,.,CASSFRGMGADTQYF,TGTGCCAGCAGCTTCAGGGGAATGGGCGCAGATACGCAGTATTTT
.,TRBJ2-7,TRBV14,18,few,CASSQVITADNPSYEQYF,TGTGCCAGCAGCCAAGTTATAACCGCCGACAACCCTTCCTACGAGCAGTACTTC
.,TRBJ1-3,TRBV5-6,16,.,CASSDGTGLSGNTIYF,TGTGCCAGCAGCGACGGGACTGGTCTCTCTGGAAACACCATATATTTT
TRBD2,TRBJ2-3,TRBV7-2,18,.,CASSTSGLAGGPADTQYF,TGTGCCAGCAGCACCTCGGGACTAGCGGGGGGGCCAGCAGATACGCAGTATTTT
.,TRBJ2-5,TRBV11-2,16,once,CASSLDFGEREETQYF,TGTGCCAGCAGCTTAGACTTCGGCGAGCGGGAAGAGACCCAGTACTTC